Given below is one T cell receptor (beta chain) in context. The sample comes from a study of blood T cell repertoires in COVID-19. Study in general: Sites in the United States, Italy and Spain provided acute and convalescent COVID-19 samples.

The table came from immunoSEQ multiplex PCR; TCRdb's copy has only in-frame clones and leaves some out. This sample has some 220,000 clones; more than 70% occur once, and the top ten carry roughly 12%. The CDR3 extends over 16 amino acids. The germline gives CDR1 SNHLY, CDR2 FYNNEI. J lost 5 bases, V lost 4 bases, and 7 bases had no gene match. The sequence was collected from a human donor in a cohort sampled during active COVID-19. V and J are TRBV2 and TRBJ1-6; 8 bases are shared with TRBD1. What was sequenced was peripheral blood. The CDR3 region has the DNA TGTGCCAGCAGTGCTAGACAGGGGCAAAATAATTCACCCCTCCACTTT. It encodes CASSARQGQNNSPLHF.